This note documents a single TCR beta chain sequence. This clonotype is judged medium-sized (0.01 to 0.1%). Its antigen specificity is not known. No qualities accompany the bases; no much larger clone lies one base away. These data originate in a study of early T cells in non-severe SARS-CoV-2 infection (dated by TCRdb to the early 2020s). Turning to the overall study: Because TCR sequencing relied on bulk RNA taken from unsorted whole blood, pairing of alpha and beta chains was not possible. The paper as a whole reports these results and caveats: VDJdb matching was skewed toward anti-spike CD8 responses and likely underestimated virus-specific expansions, missing private and CD4 specificities.

This was a case-control study nested in a cohort of healthcare workers in London, UK, who had nasopharyngeal swab PCR tests and blood samples taken every week. Healthcare workers were enrolled in the week of the UK lockdown, from 23 to 31 March 2020, and were followed every week for up to 16 weeks. Taken from cysteine to phenylalanine, the CDR3 has 13 residues. CDR3 DNA is the only sequence kept; it has 39 bases, read in frame from the first base. V is reduced by 8 bases and J by 0 bases, leaving a spacing of 10 bases between them. CDR1 and CDR2, per the germline V gene, are MNHNS and SASEGT. Library creation used 5' RACE. Data came from a NextSeq 500. Unique molecular identifiers were attached to individual cDNA molecules in the TCR library protocol so that sequencing error and PCR bias could be corrected. Both TCR alpha and beta chains were sequenced, and tight co-correlation was observed between alpha and beta sequence abundances in each sample. The authors processed their data as follows. Decombinator V4 was used to annotate the V gene, J gene and CDR3 of the TCR sequences. Expanded TCRs were defined as changing significantly between any two time points under a Poisson model with p below 0.0001. Abundances of TCRs were expressed as counts per million after normalisation to the total number of TCRs sequenced in each sample. MAIT TCRs were defined by TRAV1-2 paired with TRAJ12, TRAJ20 or TRAJ33, and iNKT TCRs by TRAV10 paired with TRAJ18. A search of VDJdb, accessed on 1 November 2021, was run for TCRs annotated to CMV, EBV and SARS-CoV-2, with TCRs annotated for multiple antigens excluded. Using fastp trimming at Q25 and MiXCR clonotype assembly, TCRdb reanalyzed the public sequencing data and kept in-frame beta chains. Rows with one shared CDR3 protein collapse into an entry with the most common genes and DNA. V and J calls and clone size were set by TCRdb, not the authors. Across this sample there are around 25,000 distinct CDR3 sequences, with 2.9% seen only once. Around 0.72% of the sample comes from the top ten.

The rearrangement joined TRBV6-1 to TRBJ1-2, with the identity of the D gene unclear. This TCR was sampled from an adult who was a healthcare worker with PCR-confirmed SARS-CoV-2 infection or an uninfected control (not recorded which). What was sequenced was whole blood. The CDR3 region: CASDTLANYGYTF. The nucleotide sequence is TGTGCCAGCGACACCCTAGCTAACTATGGCTACACCTTC.